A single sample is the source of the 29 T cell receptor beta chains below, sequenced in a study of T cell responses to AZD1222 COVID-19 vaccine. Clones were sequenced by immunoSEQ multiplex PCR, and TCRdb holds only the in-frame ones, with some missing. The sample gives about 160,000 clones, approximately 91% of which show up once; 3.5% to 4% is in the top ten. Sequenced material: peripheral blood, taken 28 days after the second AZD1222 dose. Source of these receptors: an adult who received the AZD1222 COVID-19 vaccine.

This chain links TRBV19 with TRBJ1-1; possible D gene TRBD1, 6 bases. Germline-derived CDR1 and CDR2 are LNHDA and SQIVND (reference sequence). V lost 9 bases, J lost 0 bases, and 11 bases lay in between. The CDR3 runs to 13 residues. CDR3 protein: CASRQEMNTEAFF. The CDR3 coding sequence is TGTGCCAGCAGACAGGAGATGAACACTGAAGCTTTCTTT.

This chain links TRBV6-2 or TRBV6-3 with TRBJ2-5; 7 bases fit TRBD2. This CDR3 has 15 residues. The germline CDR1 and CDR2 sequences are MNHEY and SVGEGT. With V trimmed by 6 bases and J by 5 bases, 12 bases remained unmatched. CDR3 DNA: TGTGCCAGCAGCCTCGGGGGTGAAGCGGGGGAGACCCAGTACTTC. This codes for CASSLGGEAGETQYF.

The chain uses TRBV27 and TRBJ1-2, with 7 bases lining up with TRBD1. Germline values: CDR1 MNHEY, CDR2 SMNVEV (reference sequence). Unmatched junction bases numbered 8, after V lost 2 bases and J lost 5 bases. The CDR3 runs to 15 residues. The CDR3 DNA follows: TGTGCCAGCAGTTTAGGAGGAAGGGGGCTTTATGGCTACACCTTC. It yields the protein CASSLGGRGLYGYTF.

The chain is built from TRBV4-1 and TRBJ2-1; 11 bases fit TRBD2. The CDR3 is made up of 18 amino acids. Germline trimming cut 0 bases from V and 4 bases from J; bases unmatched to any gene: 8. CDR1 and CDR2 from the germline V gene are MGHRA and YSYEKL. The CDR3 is CASSQEFSSGRVYNEQFF. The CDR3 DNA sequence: TGCGCCAGCAGCCAAGAGTTTAGTAGCGGGAGGGTATACAATGAGCAGTTCTTC.

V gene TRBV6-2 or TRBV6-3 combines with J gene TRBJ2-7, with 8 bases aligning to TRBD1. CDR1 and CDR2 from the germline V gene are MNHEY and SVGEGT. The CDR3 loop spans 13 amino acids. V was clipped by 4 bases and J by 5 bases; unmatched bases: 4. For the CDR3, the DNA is TGTGCCAGCAGTTCTCAGGGGGCCCACGAGCAGTACTTC. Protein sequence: CASSSQGAHEQYF.

CDR3 region: CASSQGTKGPQHF. For the CDR3, the DNA is TGTGCCAGCAGCCAAGGGACGAAAGGGCCCCAGCATTTT. The chain uses TRBV14 and TRBJ1-5; D gene uncertain. Germline CDR1 is SGHDN and CDR2 is FVKESK. Trimming stripped 1 base from V and 9 bases from J, with 10 bases between. This CDR3 comprises 13 residues.

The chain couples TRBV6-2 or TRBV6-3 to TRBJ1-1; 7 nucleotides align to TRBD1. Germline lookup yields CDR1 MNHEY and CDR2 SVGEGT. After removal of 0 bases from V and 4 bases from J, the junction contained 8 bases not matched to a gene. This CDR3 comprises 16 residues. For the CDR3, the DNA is TGTGCCAGCAGTTACTCGTTGTCAGGGGGTCGCACTGAAGCTTTCTTT. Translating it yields CASSYSLSGGRTEAFF.

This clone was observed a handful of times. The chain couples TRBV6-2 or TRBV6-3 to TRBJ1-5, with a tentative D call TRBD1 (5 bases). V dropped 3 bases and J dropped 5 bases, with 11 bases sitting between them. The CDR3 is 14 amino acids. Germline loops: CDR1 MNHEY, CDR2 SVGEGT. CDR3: CASSYSQGHQPQHF. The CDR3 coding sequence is TGTGCCAGCAGTTATTCGCAGGGTCATCAGCCCCAGCATTTT.

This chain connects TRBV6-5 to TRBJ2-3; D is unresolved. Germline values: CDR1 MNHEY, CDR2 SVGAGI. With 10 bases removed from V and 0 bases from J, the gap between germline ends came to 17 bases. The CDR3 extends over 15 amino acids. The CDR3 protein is CAISLVSSSTDTQYF. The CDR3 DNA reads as TGTGCCATCTCATTAGTTAGCTCTAGCACAGATACGCAGTATTTT.

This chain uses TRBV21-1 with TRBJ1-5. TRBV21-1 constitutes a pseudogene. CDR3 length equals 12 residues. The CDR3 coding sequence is TGTGCCAGCAGCAAATGGGGTCAGCCCCAGCATTTT. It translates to CASSKWGQPQHF.

CDR3 DNA sequence: TGCGCCAGCAGTCTGACCGAATGGGACGAGCAGTACTTC. Translating gives CASSLTEWDEQYF. The chain has TRBV5-1 and TRBJ2-7; D remains ambiguous. Germline CDR1 SGHRS, CDR2 YFSETQ. V lost 5 bases to trimming and J lost 5 bases, with 14 bases between them. CDR3 length: 13 amino acids.

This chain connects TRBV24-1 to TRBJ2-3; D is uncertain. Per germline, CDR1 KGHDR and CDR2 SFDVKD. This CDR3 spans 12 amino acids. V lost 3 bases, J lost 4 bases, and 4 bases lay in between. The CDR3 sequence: CATSDDSDTQYF. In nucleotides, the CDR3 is TGTGCCACCAGTGATGATTCAGATACGCAGTATTTT.

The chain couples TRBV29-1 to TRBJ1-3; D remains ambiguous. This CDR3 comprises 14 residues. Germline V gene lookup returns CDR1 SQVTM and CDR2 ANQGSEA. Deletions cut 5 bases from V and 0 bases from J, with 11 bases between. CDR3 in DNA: TGCAGCGTTTGGCCCGGGAGCTCTGGAAACACCATATATTTT. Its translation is CSVWPGSSGNTIYF.

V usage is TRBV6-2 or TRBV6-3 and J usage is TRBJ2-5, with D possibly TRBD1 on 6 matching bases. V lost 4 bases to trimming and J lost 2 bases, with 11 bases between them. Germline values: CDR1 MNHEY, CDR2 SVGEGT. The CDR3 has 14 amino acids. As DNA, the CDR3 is TGTGCCAGCAGTTTACCGGGACAACAAGAGACCCAGTACTTC. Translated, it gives CASSLPGQQETQYF.

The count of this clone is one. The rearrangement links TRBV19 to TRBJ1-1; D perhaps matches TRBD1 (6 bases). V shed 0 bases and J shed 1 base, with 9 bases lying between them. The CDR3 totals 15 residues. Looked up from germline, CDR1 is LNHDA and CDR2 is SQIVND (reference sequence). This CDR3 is CASSIEGGRNTEAFF. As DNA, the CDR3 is TGTGCCAGTAGTATAGAAGGGGGAAGGAACACTGAAGCTTTCTTT.

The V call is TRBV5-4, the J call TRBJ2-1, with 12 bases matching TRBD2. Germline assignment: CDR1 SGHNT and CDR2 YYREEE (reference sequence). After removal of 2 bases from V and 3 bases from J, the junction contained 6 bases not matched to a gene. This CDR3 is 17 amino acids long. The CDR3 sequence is CASSFPSGGAVYNEQFF. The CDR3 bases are TGTGCCAGCAGCTTCCCTAGCGGGGGGGCCGTCTACAATGAGCAGTTCTTC.

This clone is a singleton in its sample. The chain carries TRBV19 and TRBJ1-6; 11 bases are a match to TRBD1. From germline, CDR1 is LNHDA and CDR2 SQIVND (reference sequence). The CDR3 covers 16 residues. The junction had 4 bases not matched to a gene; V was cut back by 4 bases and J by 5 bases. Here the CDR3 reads CASSTGQGANNSPLHF. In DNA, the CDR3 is TGTGCCAGTAGTACCGGACAGGGGGCGAATAATTCACCCCTCCACTTT.

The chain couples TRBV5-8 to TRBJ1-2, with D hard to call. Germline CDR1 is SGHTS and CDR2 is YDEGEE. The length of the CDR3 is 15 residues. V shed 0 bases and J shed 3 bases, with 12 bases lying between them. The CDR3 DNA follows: TGTGCCAGCAGCTTGGGGACCGCCAAAGACTATGGCTACACCTTC. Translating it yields CASSLGTAKDYGYTF. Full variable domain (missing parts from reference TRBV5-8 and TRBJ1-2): EAGVTQSPTHLIKTRGQQATLRCSPISGHTSVYWYQQALGLGLQFLLWYDEGEERNRGNFPPRFSGRQFPNYSSELNVNALELEDSALYLCASSLGTAKDYGYTFGSGTRLTVV.

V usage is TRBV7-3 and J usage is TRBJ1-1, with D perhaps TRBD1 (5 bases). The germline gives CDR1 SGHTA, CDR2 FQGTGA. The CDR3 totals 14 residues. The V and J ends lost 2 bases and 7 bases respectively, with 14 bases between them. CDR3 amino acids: CASSLSSGAGEAFF. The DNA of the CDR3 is TGTGCCAGCAGCTTATCATCCGGGGCGGGTGAAGCTTTCTTT.

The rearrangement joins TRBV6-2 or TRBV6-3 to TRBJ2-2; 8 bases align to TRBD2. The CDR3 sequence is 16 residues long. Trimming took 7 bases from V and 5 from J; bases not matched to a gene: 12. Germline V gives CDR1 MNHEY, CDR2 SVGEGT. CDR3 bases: TGTGCCAGCACCCCACGGGAGGGCCGGGGGACCGGGGAGCTGTTTTTT. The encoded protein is CASTPREGRGTGELFF.

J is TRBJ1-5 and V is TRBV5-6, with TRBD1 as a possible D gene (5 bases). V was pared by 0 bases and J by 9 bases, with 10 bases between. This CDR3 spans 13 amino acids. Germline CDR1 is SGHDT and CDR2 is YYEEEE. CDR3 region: CASSLGRVAPQHF. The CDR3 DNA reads TGTGCCAGCAGCTTGGGCAGGGTCGCGCCCCAGCATTTT.

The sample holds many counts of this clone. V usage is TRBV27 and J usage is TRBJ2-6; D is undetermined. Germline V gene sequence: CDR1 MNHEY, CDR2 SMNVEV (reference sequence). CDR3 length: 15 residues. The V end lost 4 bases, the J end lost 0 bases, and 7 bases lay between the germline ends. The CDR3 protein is CASSSRFSGANVLTF. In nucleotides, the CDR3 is TGTGCCAGCAGTTCCCGGTTCTCTGGGGCCAACGTCCTGACTTTC.

This CDR3 reads CAFTPGQGFNSPLHF. The CDR3 DNA follows: TGTGCCTTTACACCGGGACAGGGATTTAATTCACCCCTCCACTTT. The genes are TRBV30 and TRBJ1-6; TRBD1 aligns across 9 bases. Germline V gene lookup returns CDR1 GTSNPN and CDR2 SVGIG (reference sequence). This CDR3 region has 15 residues. The junction had 10 bases not matched to a gene; V was cut back by 7 bases and J by 6 bases.

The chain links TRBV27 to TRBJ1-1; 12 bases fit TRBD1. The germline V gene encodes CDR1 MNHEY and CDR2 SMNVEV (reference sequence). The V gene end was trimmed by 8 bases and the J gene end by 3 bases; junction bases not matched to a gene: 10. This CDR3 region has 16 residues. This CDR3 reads CASYYGTGGGHTEAFF. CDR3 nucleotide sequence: TGTGCCAGCTACTACGGGACAGGGGGCGGGCACACTGAAGCTTTCTTT.

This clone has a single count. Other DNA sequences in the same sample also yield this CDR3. DNA for the CDR3: TGTGCCAGTAGTATTGATCAGGGGGCGGCGCGGGGTGGCTACACCTTC. Protein: CASSIDQGAARGGYTF. The chain couples TRBV19 to TRBJ1-2; 8 bases are shared with TRBD1. The CDR3 spans 16 residues. The V and J ends lost 3 bases and 7 bases, in that order; junction bases with no gene match: 13. Germline CDR1 reads LNHDA; CDR2 reads SQIVND (reference sequence).

CDR3 nucleotide sequence: TGTGCCAGCAGTACAGACAGGGATCAGCCCCAGCATTTT. Its protein is CASSTDRDQPQHF. The gene calls are TRBV6-5 and TRBJ1-5; TRBD1 matches 7 bases. The CDR3 is 13 amino acids. Germline lookup yields CDR1 MNHEY and CDR2 SVGAGI. The V segment lost 5 bases and the J segment 5 bases; nucleotides outside the gene matches: 3.

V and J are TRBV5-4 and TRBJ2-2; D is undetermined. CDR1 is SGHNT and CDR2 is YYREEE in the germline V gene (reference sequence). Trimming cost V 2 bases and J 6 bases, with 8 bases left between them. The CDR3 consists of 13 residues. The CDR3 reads CASSLLGSGELFF. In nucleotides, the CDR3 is TGTGCCAGCAGCTTATTAGGGTCCGGGGAGCTGTTTTTT.

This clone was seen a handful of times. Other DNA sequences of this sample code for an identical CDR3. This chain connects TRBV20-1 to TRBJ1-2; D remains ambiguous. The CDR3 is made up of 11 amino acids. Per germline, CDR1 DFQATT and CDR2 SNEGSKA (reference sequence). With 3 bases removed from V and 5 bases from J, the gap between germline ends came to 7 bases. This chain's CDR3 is CSARSAYGYTF. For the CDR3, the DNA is TGCAGTGCTAGGTCAGCGTATGGCTACACCTTC.

Here the CDR3 DNA reads TGTGCCAGCAGTTATTTACTAGCGGGACGCTACGAGCAGTACTTC. It encodes CASSYLLAGRYEQYF. This chain links TRBV6-6 with TRBJ2-7; 10 bases line up with TRBD2. The CDR3 runs to 15 residues. From germline, CDR1 is MNHNY and CDR2 SVGAGI (reference sequence). Trimming cost V 3 bases and J 3 bases; bases outside gene matches: 5.